A single sample gave rise to the 16 T cell receptor beta chains below, sequenced in a study of shared clonotypes between healthy human individuals (dated by TCRdb to 2018 to 2020). Libraries were built with the immunoSEQ multiplex PCR assay. What TCRdb holds here is the immuneACCESS table cut down to in-frame rearrangements. Part of the clones is not present; checked against another copy, under half of the missing clones reflect an unresolved V gene, and the others are unexplained. This sample has 550,000 to 650,000 clones in its table, and roughly 96% of those were observed once. 0.11% of the sample belongs to the ten largest clones. CD8 naive samples were CD45RO-negative cells positively selected for CCR7, giving a CD45RA+CCR7+ population that excluded TemRA cells. Sequenced material: naive CD8+ T cells sorted from blood. The sample's cell subset or site, from its label and the paper: CD45RA+CCR7+. These receptors were taken from a woman aged 25-40 years in good health.

Of note for this clone: The germline gene is not matched at one end of the junction; a read error may be the cause. The chain employs TRBV20-1 and TRBJ2-7, with D perhaps TRBD1 or TRBD2 (6 bases each). CDR1 and CDR2 from the germline V gene are DFQATT and SNEGSKA (reference sequence). The CDR3 has 11 residues. CDR3 amino acids: CSARQGLAAIF. In DNA, the CDR3 is TGCAGTGCTAGACAGGGGTTAGCGGCGATCTTC.

The V gene is TRBV28, the J gene TRBJ2-1; 7 nucleotides align to TRBD2. The germline gives CDR1 MDHEN, CDR2 SYDVKM. The CDR3 has 16 amino acids. The V gene end was trimmed by 2 bases and the J gene end by 4 bases; junction bases not matched to a gene: 8. The CDR3 coding sequence is TGTGCCAGCAGTTTACTCGCGGGCGGGGGATACAATGAGCAGTTCTTC. Amino acid sequence: CASSLLAGGGYNEQFF.

The chain carries TRBV29-1 and TRBJ2-7; possible D gene TRBD1, 5 bases. The V and J ends lost 6 bases and 2 bases respectively, with 14 bases between them. CDR3 length equals 13 residues. Per germline, CDR1 SQVTM and CDR2 ANQGSEA. The CDR3 sequence: CSVVGHGPYEQYF. The CDR3 DNA reads TGCAGCGTCGTAGGACACGGTCCCTACGAGCAGTACTTC.

The V and J genes are TRBV28 and TRBJ2-2; the D gene is possibly TRBD2 (5 bases). With 6 bases removed from V and 6 bases from J, the gap between germline ends came to 11 bases. There are 13 residues in the CDR3. Germline V gives CDR1 MDHEN, CDR2 SYDVKM. CDR3 bases: TGTGCCAGCAGGCCAACTAGGGCCGGGGAGCTGTTTTTT. Protein product: CASRPTRAGELFF. The full variable domain, rest sourced from reference TRBV28 and TRBJ2-2, is DVKVTQSSRYLVKRTGEKVFLECVQDMDHENMFWYRQDPGLGLRLIYFSYDVKMKEKGDIPEGYSVSREKKERFSLILESASTNQTSMYLCASRPTRAGELFFGEGSRLTVL.

This chain uses TRBV4-1 with TRBJ1-1, with unresolved D. V shed 1 base and J shed 5 bases, with 17 bases lying between them. CDR3 length: 16 amino acids. The germline CDR1 and CDR2 sequences are MGHRA and YSYEKL. CDR3 sequence: CASSQGFSGVWTEAFF. Here the CDR3 DNA reads TGCGCCAGCAGCCAAGGCTTTTCCGGGGTGTGGACTGAAGCTTTCTTT.

This clone was recorded only once. The chain is built from TRBV6-1 and TRBJ2-7; 9 bases match TRBD2. Trimming cost V 3 bases and J 0 bases; bases outside gene matches: 15. In germline, CDR1 is MNHNS, CDR2 SASEGT. The CDR3 is 19 residues long. The CDR3 DNA reads TGTGCCAGCAGTGATAAAGCGGGAGGCCTCACGATACACTCCTACGAGCAGTACTTC. Protein sequence: CASSDKAGGLTIHSYEQYF.

The genes are TRBV10-3 and TRBJ2-1, with D possibly being TRBD1 or TRBD2 (6 bases each). The CDR3 spans 15 residues. The germline CDR1 and CDR2 sequences are ENHRY and SYGVKD. V was trimmed by 3 bases and J by 0 bases, leaving 9 bases between them. The CDR3 spells CAISDGGNSYNEQFF. DNA for the CDR3: TGTGCCATCAGTGACGGGGGCAACTCCTACAATGAGCAGTTCTTC.

J is TRBJ2-2 and V is TRBV11-2; no clear D. From germline, CDR1 is SGHAT and CDR2 FQNNGV. V lost 1 base and J 5 bases, leaving 8 bases between the germline ends. This CDR3 has 14 amino acids. The CDR3 coding sequence is TGTGCCAGCAGCTTAGTTTCTTGGACCGGGGAGCTGTTTTTT. Protein product: CASSLVSWTGELFF.

The V call is TRBV27, the J call TRBJ1-1; TRBD1 might be the D (5 bases). V was pared by 0 bases and J by 8 bases, with 19 bases between. The CDR3 is 16 residues long. Germline V gene lookup returns CDR1 MNHEY and CDR2 SMNVEV (reference sequence). The CDR3 region has the DNA TGTGCCAGCAGTTTATCGACCGGGACGGGGAAGAGGGAAGCTTTCTTT. This codes for CASSLSTGTGKREAFF.

This sequence joins TRBV9 and TRBJ2-2; 8 bases align to TRBD2. This CDR3 has 15 residues. Germline values: CDR1 SGDLS, CDR2 YYNGEE. J was trimmed by 6 bases and V by 3 bases; bases with no gene match: 7. The CDR3 coding sequence is TGTGCCAGCAGCGCGAGCGGGAGTTCTTCCGGGGAGCTGTTTTTT. This sequence encodes CASSASGSSSGELFF. Combining the CDR3 with reference TRBV9 and TRBJ2-2 gives the whole variable domain DSGVTQTPKHLITATGQRVTLRCSPRSGDLSVYWYQQSLDQGLQFLIQYYNGEERAKGNILERFSAQQFPDLHSELNLSSLELGDSALYFCASSASGSSSGELFFGEGSRLTVL.

The CDR3 DNA reads as TGCGCCAGCAGTGAGTCCAGGGACACCGGGGAGCTGTTTTTT. It encodes CASSESRDTGELFF. V and J are TRBV10-1 and TRBJ2-2; TRBD1 is a possible D gene (5 bases). The CDR3 runs to 14 residues. Trimming removed 0 bases at V and 3 bases at J, with 5 bases between. CDR1 WNHNN and CDR2 SYGVQD come from the germline V gene (reference sequence).

The chain is built from TRBV5-1 and TRBJ2-4; a possible D gene is TRBD2 (5 bases). The CDR3 spans 15 residues. Germline V gives CDR1 SGHRS, CDR2 YFSETQ. V was cut by 4 bases and J by 6 bases, with 17 bases left in between. The CDR3 DNA is TGCGCCAGCAGCCCGGGGAGAGAGGGTCGAAACATTCAGTACTTC. Translating it yields CASSPGREGRNIQYF.

The rearrangement uses TRBV4-1 and TRBJ1-5, with no clear D. Germline V gene lookup returns CDR1 MGHRA and CDR2 YSYEKL. V lost 6 bases, J lost 4 bases, and 10 bases lay in between. CDR3 length: 13 amino acids. The CDR3 loop is CASSRRLNQPQHF. The CDR3 nucleotides are TGCGCCAGCAGTCGACGTTTAAATCAGCCCCAGCATTTT.

The rearrangement uses TRBV7-8 and TRBJ2-7; D is perhaps TRBD2 (6 bases). Germline assignment: CDR1 SGHVS and CDR2 FQNEAQ. This CDR3 is built from 15 residues. Trimming stripped 5 bases from V and 2 bases from J, with 16 bases between. As DNA, the CDR3 is TGTGCCAGCAGCCTCCGACTAGACGGCACCTACGAGCAGTACTTC. It translates to CASSLRLDGTYEQYF. Using reference TRBV7-8 and TRBJ2-7 for the parts outside the CDR3, the full variable domain is GAGVSQSPRYKVAKRGQDVALRCDPISGHVSLFWYQQALGQGPEFLTYFQNEAQLDKSGLPSDRFFAERPEGSVSTLKIQRTQQEDSAVYLCASSLRLDGTYEQYFGPGTRLTVT.

The chain couples TRBV29-1 to TRBJ2-5, with 8 bases that match TRBD2. This CDR3 spans 13 amino acids. The V gene end was trimmed by 8 bases and the J gene end by 3 bases; junction bases not matched to a gene: 8. CDR1 and CDR2 from the germline V gene are SQVTM and ANQGSEA. The DNA for the CDR3 is TGCAGCATGACGGGGGGGGTGGAAGAGACCCAGTACTTC. This gives the protein CSMTGGVEETQYF.

The J gene is TRBJ2-7, the V gene TRBV11-2; the D gene is possibly TRBD2 (5 bases). The germline gives CDR1 SGHAT, CDR2 FQNNGV. The CDR3 has 13 residues. The V and J ends lost 3 bases and 7 bases respectively, with 13 bases between them. The CDR3 is CASSFGSSGEQYF. DNA for the CDR3: TGTGCCAGCAGCTTCGGGTCGTCGGGGGAGCAGTACTTC.